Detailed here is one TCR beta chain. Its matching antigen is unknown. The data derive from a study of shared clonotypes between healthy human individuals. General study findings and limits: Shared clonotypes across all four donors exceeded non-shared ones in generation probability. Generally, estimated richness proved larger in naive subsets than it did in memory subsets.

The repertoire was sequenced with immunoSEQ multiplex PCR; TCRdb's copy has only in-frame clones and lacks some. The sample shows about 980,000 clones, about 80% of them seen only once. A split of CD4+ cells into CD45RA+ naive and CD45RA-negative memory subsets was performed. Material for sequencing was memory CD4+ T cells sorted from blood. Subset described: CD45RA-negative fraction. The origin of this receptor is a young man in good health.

The CDR3 loop reads CASSPSSGRNYEQYF. CDR3 DNA: TGTGCCAGCAGTCCCTCTAGCGGGAGAAACTACGAGCAGTACTTC. The J gene is TRBJ2-5, the V gene TRBV6-6; 10 bases line up with TRBD2. The end of the DNA is better explained by TRBJ2-7, so the J call may be wrong. This CDR3 comprises 15 residues. Germline CDR1 is MNHNY and CDR2 is SVGAGI (reference sequence).